This is a list of T cell receptor beta chains from one sample in a study of T cells in localized non-small cell lung cancer. Libraries were prepared by immunoSEQ multiplex PCR; TCRdb keeps only in-frame clonotypes and omits some of them. The data show some 78,000 clones, roughly 86% seen once. Sequences were derived from peripheral blood, sampled before any cancer treatment. Receptors were obtained from a man aged 35-69 years with stage I lung adenocarcinoma. CDR3s include the opening cysteine and the closing phenylalanine or tryptophan. A D gene is named only where the DNA matches it firmly. Part of the rows lack a size; the others show once, few, many or a class for expanded clones.

clone_size	d_call	cdr3_length	j_call	v_call	cdr3_aa	cdr3_nt
.	TRBD2	16	TRBJ2-3	TRBV19	CASSRSSGRGADTQYF	TGTGCCAGTAGTCGCTCTAGCGGGAGGGGCGCAGATACGCAGTATTTT
.	.	13	TRBJ2-1	TRBV7-7	CASSFIGGNEQFF	TGTGCTAGCAGCTTTATCGGGGGCAATGAGCAGTTCTTC
.	.	19	TRBJ1-5	TRBV18	CASSPTQDFGQIINQPQHF	TGTGCCAGCTCACCAACCCAGGACTTCGGACAGATAATAAATCAGCCCCAGCATTTT
.	TRBD1	15	TRBJ1-1	TRBV30	CAWSVKGGGRTEAFF	TGTGCCTGGAGTGTTAAAGGGGGCGGACGCACTGAAGCTTTCTTT
.	.	12	TRBJ1-2	TRBV7-2	CASSFDTRGYTF	TGTGCCAGCAGTTTTGACACCCGAGGCTACACCTTC
.	.	14	TRBJ2-7	TRBV7-2	CASSRPAGSHEQYF	TGTGCCAGCAGCCGACCCGCAGGCTCTCACGAGCAGTACTTC
once	TRBD2	16	TRBJ2-1	TRBV11-3	CASSLGRLAGENEQFF	TGTGCCAGCAGCTTAGGAAGACTAGCGGGAGAAAATGAGCAGTTCTTC
.	TRBD2	17	TRBJ2-5	TRBV11-2	CASSLELLAGGQGTQYF	TGTGCCAGCAGCTTAGAGTTACTAGCGGGGGGGCAAGGGACCCAGTACTTC
.	.	17	TRBJ2-2	TRBV6-1	CASSGARELGWVGELFF	TGTGCCAGCAGTGGCGCCCGGGAGCTCGGATGGGTCGGGGAGCTGTTTTTT
.	.	16	TRBJ2-2	TRBV13	CASSLSTGSNTGELFF	TGTGCCAGCAGCTTAAGCACAGGGTCGAACACCGGGGAGCTGTTTTTT
.	.	15	TRBJ2-3	TRBV6-1	CASSDQLPLRDTQYF	TGTGCCAGCAGTGATCAACTCCCTTTACGAGATACGCAGTATTTT
.	TRBD1	16	TRBJ1-4	TRBV6-1	CASSDSQGQGGEKLFF	TGTGCCAGCAGTGACAGTCAGGGACAGGGCGGTGAAAAACTGTTTTTT
.	.	16	TRBJ2-3	TRBV12-2	CASRLARTSGRNTQYF	TGTGCAAGTCGCTTAGCGCGGACTAGCGGTAGGAATACGCAGTATTTT
.	.	13	TRBJ1-1	TRBV19	CASRAMENTEAFF	TGTGCCAGTAGGGCCATGGAGAACACTGAAGCTTTCTTT
.	.	14	TRBJ1-2	TRBV13	CASSLAGLNYGYTF	TGTGCCAGCAGCTTAGCAGGGTTAAACTATGGCTACACCTTC
.	.	12	TRBJ1-6	TRBV6-5	CASSHELQPLHF	TGTGCCAGCAGTCACGAGCTTCAGCCCCTCCACTTT
.	TRBD1	16	TRBJ1-4	TRBV5-6	CASSLFSGGQSEKLFF	TGTGCCAGCAGCTTGTTTTCGGGGGGACAGTCGGAAAAACTGTTTTTT
.	TRBD2	16	TRBJ2-5	TRBV7-3	CASSLRAGGYQETQYF	TGTGCCAGCAGCTTAAGAGCGGGGGGCTACCAAGAGACCCAGTACTTC
.	.	13	TRBJ2-3	TRBV27	CASSLLGSDTQYF	TGTGCCAGCAGTTTATTGGGCTCAGATACGCAGTATTTT
.	TRBD1	13	TRBJ2-7	TRBV6-1	CASTGQGGYEQYF	TGTGCCAGCACCGGACAGGGGGGCTACGAGCAGTACTTC
.	TRBD2	13	TRBJ2-7	TRBV19	CASSMAGLAEQYF	TGTGCCAGTAGTATGGCGGGACTAGCGGAGCAGTACTTC
.	TRBD2	18	TRBJ2-7	TRBV6-1	CASSETRAGGKGSYEQYF	TGTGCCAGCAGTGAAACAAGAGCGGGAGGTAAGGGTTCCTACGAGCAGTACTTC
.	.	10	TRBJ1-2	TRBV29-1	CSVGTDGYTF	TGCAGCGTTGGGACAGATGGCTACACCTTC
.	.	17	TRBJ2-7	TRBV11-2	CASSLAFISGSSYEQYF	TGTGCCAGCAGCTTAGCCTTTATTTCAGGGAGCTCCTACGAGCAGTACTTC
.	.	14	TRBJ1-2	TRBV5-8	CASSSGGTTYGYTF	TGTGCCAGCAGCAGCGGGGGAACTACGTATGGCTACACCTTC
.	TRBD2	15	TRBJ2-1	TRBV6-5	CASSSPGLGLNEQFF	TGTGCCAGCAGTTCCCCGGGACTAGGACTGAATGAGCAGTTCTTC
.	TRBD2	15	TRBJ2-1	TRBV18	CASSPLSGRRGEQFF	TGTGCCAGCTCACCACTTAGCGGGAGACGAGGAGAGCAGTTCTTC
.	.	14	TRBJ2-3	TRBV28	CASSRYGGADTQYF	TGTGCCAGCAGTCGTTACGGGGGAGCAGATACGCAGTATTTT
.	TRBD2	15	TRBJ2-3	TRBV30	CAWSPQRGGTDTQYF	TGTGCCTGGAGTCCCCAACGGGGGGGCACAGATACGCAGTATTTT
.	TRBD2	15	TRBJ2-3	TRBV2	CASRHRDYTADTQYF	TGTGCCAGCCGGCACCGGGACTATACTGCGGATACGCAGTATTTT
.	.	13	TRBJ2-7	TRBV11-3	CASSFEQGDEQYF	TGTGCCAGCAGCTTTGAGCAGGGTGACGAGCAGTACTTC
once	.	13	TRBJ2-3	TRBV5-1	CASKYGAGDTQYF	TGCGCCAGCAAGTACGGCGCGGGTGATACGCAGTATTTT
.	.	18	TRBJ2-7	TRBV21-1	CASSKGLVEGDSAYEQYF	TGTGCCAGCAGCAAAGGTCTAGTTGAGGGGGACAGTGCCTACGAGCAGTACTTC
.	TRBD1	17	TRBJ1-3	TRBV25-1	CASSEGGTGPSGNTIYF	TGTGCCAGCAGTGAAGGAGGGACAGGACCCTCTGGAAACACCATATATTTT
.	TRBD2	15	TRBJ2-5	TRBV5-1	CASSRTSGSTETQYF	TGCGCCAGCAGCCGGACTAGCGGGAGCACCGAGACCCAGTACTTC
.	.	12	TRBJ2-3	TRBV28	CASSSGTDTQYF	TGTGCCAGCAGTTCAGGCACAGATACGCAGTATTTT
.	.	13	TRBJ2-3	TRBV16	CASSQGREDTQYF	TGTGCCAGCAGCCAAGGCAGAGAAGATACGCAGTATTTT
once	.	12	TRBJ2-7	TRBV6-1	CASMTASYEQYF	TGTGCCAGCATGACAGCCTCCTACGAGCAGTACTTC
.	.	14	TRBJ1-1	TRBV7-8	CASSPLLANTEAFF	TGTGCCAGCAGCCCTCTATTGGCGAACACTGAAGCTTTCTTT
.	.	15	TRBJ2-7	TRBV6-6	CASRVKSDNDYEQYF	TGTGCCAGCAGAGTTAAGAGTGACAACGACTACGAGCAGTACTTC
.	.	13	TRBJ2-2	TRBV7-3	CASSEGGSGELFF	TGTGCCAGCAGCGAGGGTGGGTCCGGGGAGCTGTTTTTT
.	TRBD1	14	TRBJ1-1	TRBV2	CARETPGRTGEAFF	TGTGCCAGAGAGACTCCTGGACGGACAGGTGAAGCTTTCTTT
.	TRBD2	13	TRBJ2-2	TRBV7-3	CAAGAGASGELFF	TGTGCAGCTGGAGCGGGAGCTTCCGGGGAGCTGTTTTTT
.	TRBD1	13	TRBJ2-1	TRBV29-1	CSGTGTDYNEQFF	TGCAGCGGAACCGGGACAGATTACAATGAGCAGTTCTTC
.	TRBD2	16	TRBJ2-7	TRBV5-1	CASSLAGTSGRNEQYF	TGCGCCAGCAGCTTGGCCGGGACTAGCGGGAGAAACGAGCAGTACTTC
.	TRBD2	15	TRBJ2-7	TRBV14	CASSQIGGEVYEQYF	TGTGCCAGCAGCCAAATCGGGGGGGAGGTCTACGAGCAGTACTTC
.	.	15	TRBJ1-6	TRBV5-1	CASSLKVGSNSPLHF	TGCGCCAGCAGCTTGAAAGTAGGGTCCAATTCACCCCTCCACTTT
.	.	15	TRBJ2-5	TRBV25-1	CASSEPREITGAQYF	TGTGCCAGCAGTGAACCCAGGGAGATTACCGGGGCCCAGTACTTC